These 21 T cell receptor beta chains were all obtained from the same sample, sequenced in a study of cytomegalovirus exposure and HLA in healthy donors (dated by TCRdb to 2015 to 2018). Library prep was done by the immunoSEQ multiplex PCR assay. Held by TCRdb, this immuneACCESS table contains in-frame sequences only and omits some clones. Under half of the omission traces to an unresolved V gene where checked; the cause of the rest is unknown. For this sample there are some 140,000 clones; 86% appear just once. Roughly 3% of the sample comes from the top ten. Sequencing input: PBMCs. These receptors all come from a man aged 18-30 years in good health and CMV-seronegative.

This rearrangement joins TRBV11-2 to TRBJ2-7; 8 bases fit TRBD1. V was clipped by 5 bases and J by 1 base; unmatched bases: 13. CDR1 and CDR2 from the germline V gene are SGHAT and FQNNGV. This CDR3 contains 17 residues. Written as DNA, the CDR3 is TGTGCCAGCAGCACACCAGCCGACAGGGGATGGTCCTACGAGCAGTACTTC. Its translation: CASSTPADRGWSYEQYF.

This chain uses TRBV5-1 with TRBJ2-1, with 15 bases lining up with TRBD2. From germline, CDR1 is SGHRS and CDR2 YFSETQ. The CDR3 extends over 16 amino acids. Trimming at V came to 4 bases and at J to 15 bases, leaving 14 bases not matched to a gene. The CDR3 DNA reads as TGCGCCAGCAGCGTCGATCCGGGGGGACTAGCGGGAGGTGGGTTCTTC. Amino acids: CASSVDPGGLAGGGFF.

The genes are TRBV10-3 and TRBJ1-4; 10 bases match TRBD1. The CDR3 has 18 amino acids. The ends lost 0 bases at V and 3 bases at J; junction bases unmatched: 7. CDR1 and CDR2 from the germline V gene are ENHRY and SYGVKD. The chain's CDR3 is CAISESDRGRPPNEKLFF. The CDR3 DNA sequence: TGTGCCATCAGTGAGTCGGACAGGGGGAGACCTCCTAATGAAAAACTGTTTTTT.

V and J are TRBV7-9 and TRBJ1-3, with D tentatively TRBD1 (5 bases). Germline V CDR1 and CDR2: SEHNR, FQNEAQ (reference sequence). This CDR3 contains 14 residues. With 3 bases removed from V and 4 bases from J, the gap between germline ends came to 10 bases. CDR3 protein: CASSFTTAGNTIYF. CDR3 sequence (DNA): TGTGCCAGCAGCTTTACGACAGCGGGAAACACCATATATTTT.

V gene TRBV27 combines with J gene TRBJ1-4; D possibly corresponds to TRBD1 (6 bases). V lost 2 bases, J lost 6 bases, and 10 bases lay in between. The germline gives CDR1 MNHEY, CDR2 SMNVEV (reference sequence). The CDR3 loop spans 14 amino acids. CDR3 residues: CASSLVGADEKLFF. The CDR3 DNA reads as TGTGCCAGCAGTTTAGTGGGGGCGGATGAAAAACTGTTTTTT.

This clone was seen just once. The rearrangement uses TRBV7-9 and TRBJ1-6; D gene unclear. There are 17 residues in the CDR3. Looked up from germline, CDR1 is SEHNR and CDR2 is FQNEAQ (reference sequence). The V gene lost 3 bases and the J gene lost 10 bases, with 22 bases spanning the gap. The CDR3 bases are TGTGCCAGCAGCTTCCCGGCCGGGATCGTCAGCGGATCACCCCTCCACTTT. Its protein is CASSFPAGIVSGSPLHF. The complete variable domain, with remaining parts taken from reference TRBV7-9 and TRBJ1-6, reads DTGVSQNPRHKITKRGQNVTFRCDPISEHNRLYWYRQTLGQGPEFLTYFQNEAQLEKSRLLSDRFSAERPKGSFSTLEIQRTEQGDSAMYLCASSFPAGIVSGSPLHFGNGTRLTVT.

This clone showed up just a few times. The rearrangement links TRBV4-1 to TRBJ1-5; D call uncertain. This CDR3 contains 13 residues. V lost 2 bases and J 5 bases, leaving 7 bases between the germline ends. Germline V gives CDR1 MGHRA, CDR2 YSYEKL. CDR3 sequence: CASSQNRYQPQHF. As DNA, the CDR3 is TGCGCCAGCAGCCAAAACAGATATCAGCCCCAGCATTTT.

The chain is built from TRBV2 and TRBJ2-1, with D possibly TRBD2 on 5 matching bases. CDR1 and CDR2 from the germline V gene are SNHLY and FYNNEI. The CDR3 has 13 residues. The V end was cut by 8 bases, the J end by 4 bases, with 12 bases between. DNA of the CDR3: TGTGCCAGCCTCGGACGGGATTACAATGAGCAGTTCTTC. Its translation: CASLGRDYNEQFF.

V usage is TRBV7-9 and J usage is TRBJ1-1; D not certain. The CDR3 runs to 14 residues. Germline V gene lookup returns CDR1 SEHNR and CDR2 FQNEAQ (reference sequence). V gave up 2 bases and J gave up 1 base, with 8 bases separating them. The CDR3 nucleotides read TGTGCCAGCAGCTTATACCAGGAGAACACTGAAGCTTTCTTT. This sequence encodes CASSLYQENTEAFF.

The V gene is TRBV10-3, the J gene TRBJ1-2, with a possible D match to TRBD1 (5 bases). V lost 7 bases to trimming and J lost 2 bases, with 11 bases between them. Germline CDR1 ENHRY, CDR2 SYGVKD. This CDR3 comprises 13 residues. CDR3 amino acids: CAITKQANYGYTF. DNA of the CDR3: TGTGCCATCACCAAACAGGCAAACTATGGCTACACCTTC.

The rearrangement uses TRBV5-1 and TRBJ2-2, with 7 bases matching TRBD2. The trim removed 6 bases at V and 0 bases at J, leaving 8 bases unmatched. This CDR3 contains 16 residues. Per germline, CDR1 SGHRS and CDR2 YFSETQ. The CDR3: CASTGDGGANTGELFF. The CDR3 bases are TGCGCCAGCACCGGAGATGGGGGGGCGAACACCGGGGAGCTGTTTTTT. Filled out from reference TRBV5-1 and TRBJ2-2, the complete variable domain reads KAGVTQTPRYLIKTRGQQVTLSCSPISGHRSVSWYQQTPGQGLQFLFEYFSETQRNKGNFPGRFSGRQFSNSRSEMNVSTLELGDSALYLCASTGDGGANTGELFFGEGSRLTVL.

J is TRBJ2-1 and V is TRBV7-2, with 7 bases fitting TRBD2. The CDR3 is 15 amino acids. The V and J ends lost 2 bases and 0 bases, in that order; junction bases with no gene match: 1. Germline V gene data show CDR1 as SGHTA and CDR2 as FQGNSA. Here the CDR3 reads CASSLTGGSYNEQFF. The CDR3 DNA reads as TGTGCCAGCAGCTTAACGGGGGGCTCCTACAATGAGCAGTTCTTC.

The chain couples TRBV4-3 to TRBJ1-5, with D tentatively TRBD1 (6 bases). The CDR3 runs 14 residues. V was shortened by 0 bases and J by 6 bases, with 9 bases between the two germline ends. Germline CDR1 and CDR2: LGHNA and YSLEER. The chain's CDR3 is CASSQDRGGQPQHF. The CDR3 DNA follows: TGCGCCAGCAGCCAAGACAGGGGCGGTCAGCCCCAGCATTTT.

V is TRBV7-2 and J is TRBJ2-7, with 9 bases that match TRBD1. The CDR3 totals 16 residues. The V gene's germline CDR1 is SGHTA and CDR2 FQGNSA. After removal of 4 bases from V and 4 bases from J, the junction contained 11 bases not matched to a gene. In nucleotides, the CDR3 is TGTGCCAGCAGCTCAGATAAGGGACAGGGTTTGTACGAGCAGTACTTC. Its protein is CASSSDKGQGLYEQYF.

The genes are TRBV2 and TRBJ1-1; 9 bases fit TRBD1. The germline V gene has CDR1 SNHLY and CDR2 FYNNEI. There are 14 residues in the CDR3. V was pared by 5 bases and J by 6 bases, with 7 bases of the junction left unmatched. The CDR3: CASSLQGAEAEAFF. The DNA for the CDR3 is TGTGCCAGCAGTTTACAGGGGGCAGAGGCTGAAGCTTTCTTT.

The J gene is TRBJ2-5, the V gene TRBV25-1; D is ambiguous. Trimming removed 3 bases from V and 5 bases from J, with 10 bases in between. The CDR3 is made up of 13 amino acids. The germline gives CDR1 MGHDK, CDR2 SYGVNS. CDR3 sequence reads: CASSDWALETQYF. The CDR3 DNA sequence: TGTGCCAGCAGTGATTGGGCGCTGGAGACCCAGTACTTC.

This chain links TRBV27 with TRBJ2-1, with 8 bases that match TRBD1. The CDR3 sequence is 17 residues long. V lost 6 bases and J lost 0; bases outside the gene matches: 10. Germline V lookup: CDR1 MNHEY, CDR2 SMNVEV (reference sequence). The CDR3 DNA reads TGTGCCAGCAGCTCAAACCAGGGGGCGAGCTCCTACAATGAGCAGTTCTTC. Encoded protein: CASSSNQGASSYNEQFF.

This clone was counted once. The V call is TRBV28, the J call TRBJ2-5; 9 nucleotides line up with TRBD2. CDR1 is MDHEN, CDR2 SYDVKM, per germline. The J segment lost 1 base and the V segment lost 5 bases, leaving 5 bases of the junction unmatched. CDR3 length: 15 amino acids. The CDR3 sequence is CASSVLAGIQETQYF. In DNA, the CDR3 is TGTGCCAGCAGTGTTCTAGCGGGAATCCAAGAGACCCAGTACTTC. Based on the CDR3 plus reference TRBV28 and TRBJ2-5, the full variable domain is DVKVTQSSRYLVKRTGEKVFLECVQDMDHENMFWYRQDPGLGLRLIYFSYDVKMKEKGDIPEGYSVSREKKERFSLILESASTNQTSMYLCASSVLAGIQETQYFGPGTRLLVL.

The genes are TRBV4-1 and TRBJ2-1, with 8 bases fitting TRBD1. Germline trimming cut 1 base from V and 8 bases from J; bases unmatched to any gene: 7. Looked up from germline, CDR1 is MGHRA and CDR2 is YSYEKL. This CDR3 contains 15 residues. The CDR3 sequence: CASSQVGTGFDEQFF. As DNA, the CDR3 is TGCGCCAGCAGCCAAGTCGGGACAGGATTCGATGAGCAGTTCTTC.

The chain employs TRBV7-9 and TRBJ2-3; 8 nucleotides match TRBD1. The CDR3 loop spans 13 amino acids. The germline CDR1 and CDR2 sequences are SEHNR and FQNEAQ (reference sequence). With V trimmed by 7 bases and J by 6 bases, 6 bases remained unmatched. The CDR3 DNA reads as TGTGCCAGCAAGGACAGGGAGCGCGATACGCAGTATTTT. It translates to CASKDRERDTQYF. Together with reference TRBV7-9 and TRBJ2-3, the CDR3 gives the full variable domain: DTGVSQNPRHKITKRGQNVTFRCDPISEHNRLYWYRQTLGQGPEFLTYFQNEAQLEKSRLLSDRFSAERPKGSFSTLEIQRTEQGDSAMYLCASKDRERDTQYFGPGTRLTVL.

The chain links TRBV11-2 to TRBJ1-2; 7 bases agree with TRBD1. Germline V CDR1 and CDR2: SGHAT, FQNNGV. The CDR3 covers 13 residues. The trim removed 5 bases at V and 6 bases at J, leaving 6 bases unmatched. Here the CDR3 reads CASSHDRVDGYTF. The CDR3 DNA follows: TGTGCCAGCAGCCACGACAGGGTCGATGGCTACACCTTC.